This T cell receptor (beta chain) was recorded in a study of T-cell reconstitution after alpha-beta-depleted transplantation in children. The CDR3 is 12 residues long. Germline values: CDR1 MNHEY, CDR2 SVGEGT. V lost 6 bases, J lost 4 bases, and 4 bases lay in between. This clonotype has a count of ten or more. For TCRbeta, the library was prepared with unique molecular identifiers. Each CDR3 protein gets one entry after TCRdb re-called the PCR reads with MiXCR. The sample gives some 240,000 distinct CDR3 sequences, more than 10% of which show up once; about 2.4% is in the top ten. The sample consisted of PBMCs from the stem cell graft donor, taken from the stem cell graft. This TCR came from a human donor who donated a stem cell graft to a child with acute lymphoblastic leukemia. The J gene is TRBJ2-6, the V gene TRBV6-2 or TRBV6-3, with unresolved D. The CDR3 sequence is CASSGGANVLTF. Here the CDR3 DNA reads TGTGCCAGCAGCGGGGGGGCCAACGTCCTGACTTTC.